These T cell receptor beta chains were read from a single sample in a study of OX40 agonist ivuxolimab in advanced cancers. Only in-frame clones appear in the TCRdb table, and some are missing; sequencing was by immunoSEQ multiplex PCR. The sample consists of about 70,000 clones, about nine tenths of them appearing once. The sequencing used CD4+ or CD8+ T cells sorted from blood, collected in a trial of the OX40 agonist ivuxolimab. The receptors stem from an adult with an advanced solid tumor such as melanoma, head and neck, liver or kidney cancer. Each CDR3 is given with its conserved first and last residue. D genes are given only for firm matches.

d_gene	v_gene	j_gene	CDR3nt	CDR3aa
TRBD1	TRBV5-1	TRBJ1-1	TGCGCCAGCAGCCCCGGACAGGGGTCAGGTGAAGCTTTCTTT	CASSPGQGSGEAFF
-	TRBV7-9	TRBJ2-2	TGTGCCAGCAGCTCCCATACAGGGACCGGGGAGCTGTTTTTT	CASSSHTGTGELFF
TRBD1	TRBV11-1	TRBJ1-1	TGTGCCAGCAGCTCAGGACAGGTTATGAACACTGAAGCTTTCTTT	CASSSGQVMNTEAFF
-	TRBV30	TRBJ1-4	TGTGCCTGGAGTGCTTCAGGGAAGGGGCGCGCTAATGAAAAACTGTTTTTT	CAWSASGKGRANEKLFF
TRBD1	TRBV7-9	TRBJ1-6	TGTGCCAGCAGCTTGGGGACAGGGGGCTCCTATAATTCACCCCTCCACTTT	CASSLGTGGSYNSPLHF
TRBD1	TRBV11-2	TRBJ1-4	TGTGCCAGCAGCGTGGGGGACAGGTTGAATGAAAAACTGTTTTTT	CASSVGDRLNEKLFF
-	TRBV30	TRBJ1-5	TGTGCCTGGAGTGTAAAGGGGGTCGGGCCCCAGCCCCAGCATTTT	CAWSVKGVGPQPQHF
TRBD1	TRBV30	TRBJ1-3	TGTGCCTGGAGTTCAGGGACAGGTCTGGGAAACACCATATATTTT	CAWSSGTGLGNTIYF
TRBD2	TRBV4-2	TRBJ2-2	TGTGCCAGCAGCCACGGACTAGTTCGTTCTGGGGAGCTGTTTTTT	CASSHGLVRSGELFF
TRBD1	TRBV11-3	TRBJ1-2	TGTGCCAGCAGCTTTGGGGACACGACAGGGCGCACCTTC	CASSFGDTTGRTF